This T cell receptor (beta chain) derives from a study of T cell changes during pregnancy in multiple sclerosis. Data came from immunoSEQ multiplex PCR; TCRdb stores just in-frame clones and leaves some out. The repertoire includes over 50,000 clones, 80% to 95% of them detected once, and 0.25% sits in the top ten. The CDR3 length is 15 residues. CDR1 and CDR2 (germline): LNHDA, SQIVND (reference sequence). The V end was cut by 6 bases, the J end by 4 bases, with 18 bases between. This clone was observed once. The receptor's source is a female donor with multiple sclerosis, enrolled in a pregnancy study. This chain uses TRBV19 with TRBJ1-1; a weak D match, TRBD1 (5 bases). The input for sequencing was CD4+ T cells from peripheral blood mononuclear cells, taken in the third trimester of pregnancy. CDR3 nucleotides: TGTGCCAGTAGCGCACCCCACGGGGGGAGCACTGAAGCTTTCTTT. It encodes CASSAPHGGSTEAFF.